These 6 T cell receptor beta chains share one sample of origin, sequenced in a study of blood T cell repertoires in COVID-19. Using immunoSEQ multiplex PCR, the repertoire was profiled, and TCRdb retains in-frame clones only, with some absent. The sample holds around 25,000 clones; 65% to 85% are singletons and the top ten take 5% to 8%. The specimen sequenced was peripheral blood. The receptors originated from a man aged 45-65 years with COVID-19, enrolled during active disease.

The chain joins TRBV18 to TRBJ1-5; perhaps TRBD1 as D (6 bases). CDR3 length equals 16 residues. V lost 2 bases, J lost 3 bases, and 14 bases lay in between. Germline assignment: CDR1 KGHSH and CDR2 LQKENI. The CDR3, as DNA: TGTGCCAGCTCACCAAGCCTTAACAGGGACAATCAGCCCCAGCATTTT. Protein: CASSPSLNRDNQPQHF.

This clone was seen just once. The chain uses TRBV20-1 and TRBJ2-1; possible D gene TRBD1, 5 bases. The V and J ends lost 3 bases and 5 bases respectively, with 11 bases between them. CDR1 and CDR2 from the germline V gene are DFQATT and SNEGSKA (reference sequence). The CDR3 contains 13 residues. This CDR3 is CSASYRLDNEQFF. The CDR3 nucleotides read TGCAGTGCTAGTTACAGGTTGGACAATGAGCAGTTCTTC.

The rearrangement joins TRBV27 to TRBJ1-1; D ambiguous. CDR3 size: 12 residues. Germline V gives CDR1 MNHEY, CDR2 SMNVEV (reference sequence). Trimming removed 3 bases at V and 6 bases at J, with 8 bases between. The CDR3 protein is CASSFFQAEAFF. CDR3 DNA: TGTGCCAGCAGTTTCTTCCAGGCTGAAGCTTTCTTT.

The chain's CDR3 is CAWSVLDGPGRYGYTF. CDR3 bases: TGTGCCTGGAGTGTACTGGACGGCCCGGGAAGGTATGGCTACACCTTC. The chain couples TRBV30 to TRBJ1-2; D uncertain. Germline V gene sequence: CDR1 GTSNPN, CDR2 SVGIG (reference sequence). The CDR3 has 16 amino acids. Trimming took off 0 bases at V and 5 bases at J, with 19 bases between the two ends.

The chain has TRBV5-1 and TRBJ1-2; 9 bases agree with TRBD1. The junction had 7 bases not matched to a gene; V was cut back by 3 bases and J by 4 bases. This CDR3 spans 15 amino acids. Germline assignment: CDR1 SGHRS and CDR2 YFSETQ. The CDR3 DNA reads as TGCGCCAGCAGCTCCTCAGGGACAGGGTTCTATGGCTACACCTTC. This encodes CASSSSGTGFYGYTF. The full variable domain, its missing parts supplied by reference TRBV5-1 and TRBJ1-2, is KAGVTQTPRYLIKTRGQQVTLSCSPISGHRSVSWYQQTPGQGLQFLFEYFSETQRNKGNFPGRFSGRQFSNSRSEMNVSTLELGDSALYLCASSSSGTGFYGYTFGSGTRLTVV.

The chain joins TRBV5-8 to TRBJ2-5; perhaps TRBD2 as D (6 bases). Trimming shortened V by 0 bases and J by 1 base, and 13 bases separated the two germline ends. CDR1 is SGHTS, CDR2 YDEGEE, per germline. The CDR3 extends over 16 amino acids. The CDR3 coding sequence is TGTGCCAGCAGCTTGGTATGGGGAGGCCCCCAAGAGACCCAGTACTTC. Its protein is CASSLVWGGPQETQYF.